The 15 T cell receptor beta chains presented below share a single source sample, sequenced in a study of T-cell memory formation after mild COVID-19. TCRdb itself ran the 5' RACE reads through MiXCR, one entry per CDR3 protein. The sample yields fewer than 40,000 distinct CDR3 sequences, 11% seen once. The sequenced sample was PBMCs or a T cell subset sorted from them (not recorded which). All receptors come from a man between 18 and 35 years old who had mild COVID-19 (a few samples of this study predate the infection). Cell type and time point are not known.

This clonotype was seen ten or more times. The chain is built from TRBV4-1 and TRBJ2-3; D unresolved. V was cut by 0 bases and J by 0 bases, with 10 bases left in between. There are 16 residues in the CDR3. The germline gives CDR1 MGHRA, CDR2 YSYEKL. The CDR3 spells CASSQETHPSTDTQYF. CDR3 nucleotides: TGCGCCAGCAGCCAAGAGACTCACCCTAGCACAGATACGCAGTATTTT.

This clonotype has ten or more counts. At one of its ends the junction is not consistent with the germline gene, which may arise from a read error. V is TRBV6-5 and J is TRBJ1-1, with a possible D match to TRBD1 (5 bases). This CDR3 contains 13 residues. From germline, CDR1 is MNHEY and CDR2 SVGAGI. The CDR3 region has the DNA TGTGCCAGCACCTCGGGGACCATTACTGAGGCTTTCTTT. The encoded protein is CASTSGTITEAFF.

The table lists this clonotype with many counts. The genes are TRBV5-4 and TRBJ1-1; the match to TRBD1 covers 8 bases. Germline CDR1 reads SGHNT; CDR2 reads YYREEE (reference sequence). The CDR3 totals 15 residues. V shed 3 bases, J shed 5 bases, and the junction held 9 bases outside the gene matches. CDR3 sequence reads: CASSSTGVTPTEAFF. The DNA for the CDR3 is TGTGCCAGCAGCTCGACAGGGGTCACGCCGACTGAAGCTTTCTTT.

The sample holds many counts of this clonotype. CDR3 sequence: CATSTRPLNEQYF. The DNA of the CDR3 is TGTGCCACCAGCACCCGGCCCCTGAACGAGCAGTACTTC. The chain employs TRBV15 and TRBJ2-7; D ambiguous. The length of the CDR3 is 13 residues. Germline V lookup: CDR1 LNHNV, CDR2 YYDKDF (reference sequence). The germline V and J ends were trimmed by 4 bases and 5 bases, with 12 bases remaining between them.

This clonotype occurred many times. The chain has TRBV20-1 and TRBJ1-1; TRBD1 aligns across 7 bases. In germline, CDR1 is DFQATT, CDR2 SNEGSKA (reference sequence). The trim removed 0 bases at V and 3 bases at J, leaving 7 bases unmatched. The CDR3 extends over 15 amino acids. The CDR3 region has the DNA TGCAGTGCTAGAGATGGGGAAACAGGGGACACTGAAGCTTTCTTT. This sequence encodes CSARDGETGDTEAFF.

This clonotype was seen ten or more times. The chain links TRBV5-1 to TRBJ2-2; D assignment may be TRBD1 or TRBD2 (6 bases each). The CDR3 extends over 14 amino acids. V was shortened by 0 bases and J by 6 bases, with 9 bases between the two germline ends. Germline V lookup: CDR1 SGHRS, CDR2 YFSETQ. The CDR3 sequence: CASSLDREAGELFF. The CDR3 region has the DNA TGCGCCAGCAGCTTGGACAGGGAGGCCGGGGAGCTGTTTTTT.

This clonotype appeared a single time. The chain employs TRBV11-3 and TRBJ2-3, with D possibly TRBD1 on 6 matching bases. The CDR3 runs 15 residues. Looked up from germline, CDR1 is SGHNT and CDR2 is YENEEA. The V end was cut by 6 bases, the J end by 4 bases, with 17 bases between. This CDR3 is CASSPTAGAADTQYF. CDR3 DNA sequence: TGTGCCAGCAGTCCAACGGCAGGGGCAGCAGATACGCAGTATTTT.

This clonotype was found many times. This chain links TRBV12-3 or TRBV12-4 with TRBJ2-3, with TRBD2 identical over 7 bases. J was trimmed by 1 base and V by 6 bases; bases with no gene match: 7. This CDR3 comprises 15 residues. CDR3 loop: CASRGGGVGTDTQYF. In DNA, the CDR3 is TGTGCCAGCAGGGGGGGGGGAGTAGGCACAGATACGCAGTATTTT.

This clonotype was counted ten times or more. CDR3 in amino acids: CASSEGDSSSYEQYF. Here the CDR3 DNA reads TGTGCCAGCAGTGAAGGGGACTCGAGCTCCTACGAGCAGTACTTC. The J gene is TRBJ2-7, the V gene TRBV6-1; tentatively, D is TRBD2 (6 bases). Germline values: CDR1 MNHNS, CDR2 SASEGT. V lost 1 base and J lost 0, with 10 bases in between. The CDR3 is 15 amino acids.

This clonotype was recorded a few times. The rearrangement links TRBV12-3 or TRBV12-4 to TRBJ1-5; tentatively, D is TRBD1 (5 bases). V was cut by 5 bases and J by 6 bases, with 11 bases left in between. The CDR3 length is 13 residues. Here the CDR3 DNA reads TGTGCCAGCAGTGGGGGTGACGGTCAGCCCCAGCATTTT. It encodes CASSGGDGQPQHF.

This clonotype was counted only a few times. The chain recombines TRBV7-9 with TRBJ1-2; no definite D call. V lost 7 bases and J 13 bases, leaving 7 bases between the germline ends. CDR3 length: 8 amino acids. Germline V gene sequence: CDR1 SEHNR, CDR2 FQNEAQ (reference sequence). The CDR3 spells CASTTTTF. The DNA for the CDR3 is TGTGCCAGCACCACCACCACCTTC.

This clonotype showed up many times. The V gene is TRBV10-3, the J gene TRBJ1-3, with TRBD1 matching over 7 bases. J lost 0 bases, V lost 10 bases, and 12 bases had no gene match. Germline-derived CDR1 and CDR2 are ENHRY and SYGVKD. The CDR3 length is 16 residues. The CDR3 sequence is CATQTWTGLSGNTIYF. The DNA for the CDR3 is TGTGCCACCCAAACTTGGACAGGTCTCTCTGGAAACACCATATATTTT.

There are many counts of this clonotype. This sequence joins TRBV7-9 and TRBJ1-4, with no clear D. Trimming shortened V by 6 bases and J by 8 bases, and 7 bases separated the two germline ends. Germline-derived CDR1 and CDR2 are SEHNR and FQNEAQ (reference sequence). CDR3 size: 11 residues. In nucleotides, the CDR3 is TGTGCCAGCAGTGCCTCGGAAAAACTGTTTTTT. This encodes CASSASEKLFF.

This clonotype appeared many times. This chain uses TRBV7-2 with TRBJ1-1; possibly TRBD1 for D (5 bases). The CDR3 is 16 amino acids. The V gene's germline CDR1 is SGHTA and CDR2 FQGNSA. Trimming shortened V by 3 bases and J by 11 bases, and 25 bases separated the two germline ends. The CDR3 spells CASSLEGNAGAGEAFF. In DNA form, the CDR3 reads TGTGCCAGCAGCTTGGAGGGGAATGCCGGGGCTGGGGAGGCTTTCTTT.

This clonotype was counted at least ten times. V and J are TRBV6-5 and TRBJ1-2, with TRBD1 identical over 10 bases. V trimming: 6 bases; J trimming: 11 bases; junction bases outside the gene matches: 15. The CDR3 is made up of 15 amino acids. Germline lookup yields CDR1 MNHEY and CDR2 SVGAGI. CDR3 in DNA: TGTGCCAGCAGCACCACCGGGACAGGGGAAGGACCTTACACCTTC. This encodes CASSTTGTGEGPYTF.